A single sample is the source of the 21 T cell receptor beta chains below, sequenced in a study of OX40 agonist ivuxolimab in advanced cancers. Sequencing used immunoSEQ multiplex PCR; TCRdb keeps in-frame clones, though not all of them. The profile shows 60,000 to 100,000 clones, more than 75% of them singletons. Sequenced material: CD4+ or CD8+ T cells sorted from blood, taken in a trial of the OX40 agonist ivuxolimab. Receptors were obtained from an adult with an advanced solid tumor such as melanoma, head and neck, liver or kidney cancer.

V and J are TRBV28 and TRBJ2-5, with 7 bases lining up with TRBD1. Trimming at V came to 5 bases and at J to 5 bases, leaving 5 bases not matched to a gene. This CDR3 has 13 amino acids. CDR1 and CDR2 (germline): MDHEN, SYDVKM. The CDR3 spells CASSPGGRETQYF. The DNA for the CDR3 is TGTGCCAGCAGTCCAGGGGGTCGCGAGACCCAGTACTTC.

This sequence joins TRBV18 and TRBJ1-5; D is perhaps TRBD1 (6 bases). This CDR3 spans 15 amino acids. From germline, CDR1 is KGHSH and CDR2 LQKENI. Trimming cost V 3 bases and J 1 base, with 10 bases left between them. CDR3 DNA: TGTGCCAGCTCACCTACCGGGACAAGCAATCAGCCCCAGCATTTT. This translates into CASSPTGTSNQPQHF. Variable domain in full (rest from reference TRBV18 and TRBJ1-5): NAGVMQNPRHLVRRRGQEARLRCSPMKGHSHVYWYRQLPEEGLKFMVYLQKENIIDESGMPKERFSAEFPKEGPSILRIQQVVRGDSAAYFCASSPTGTSNQPQHFGDGTRLSIL.

The chain has TRBV10-3 and TRBJ1-2; maybe TRBD1 (6 bases). Germline-derived CDR1 and CDR2 are ENHRY and SYGVKD. CDR3 length: 19 residues. The V gene lost 4 bases and the J gene lost 4 bases, with 28 bases spanning the gap. CDR3 in amino acids: CAISGVPSGAAGVAYGYTF. The CDR3 DNA reads TGTGCCATCAGTGGGGTCCCTAGCGGGGCGGCAGGGGTTGCCTATGGCTACACCTTC.

The chain is built from TRBV9 and TRBJ2-7; weak D call: TRBD2 (6 bases). Between the trimmed V and J ends, which lost 4 bases and 0 bases, there was a span of 17 bases. The CDR3 sequence is 16 residues long. In germline, CDR1 is SGDLS, CDR2 YYNGEE. The CDR3 here is CASSPRGSGSSYEQYF. CDR3 nucleotides: TGTGCCAGCAGCCCCCGGGGTAGCGGAAGCTCCTACGAGCAGTACTTC. Full variable domain (rest looked up from reference TRBV9 and TRBJ2-7): DSGVTQTPKHLITATGQRVTLRCSPRSGDLSVYWYQQSLDQGLQFLIQYYNGEERAKGNILERFSAQQFPDLHSELNLSSLELGDSALYFCASSPRGSGSSYEQYFGPGTRLTVT.

This clone was observed a few times. The chain combines TRBV4-3 with TRBJ1-2, with a weak D call TRBD1 (5 bases). Germline CDR1 and CDR2: LGHNA and YSLEER. V was pared by 1 base and J by 7 bases, with 16 bases between. The CDR3 loop spans 15 amino acids. CDR3 nucleotides: TGCGCCAGCAGCCAAGTGGGGGTTTGGGGACTTGGCTACACCTTC. Translation: CASSQVGVWGLGYTF.

The chain uses TRBV5-4 and TRBJ2-6; maybe TRBD1 (6 bases). The CDR3 has 18 amino acids. Germline V gene sequence: CDR1 SGHNT, CDR2 YYREEE (reference sequence). Trimming took 1 base from V and 0 from J, leaving 14 bases between them. This CDR3 reads CASSLIRDTSSGANVLTF. Here the CDR3 DNA reads TGTGCCAGCAGCTTGATCCGGGACACGTCCTCTGGGGCCAACGTCCTGACTTTC.

The chain carries TRBV11-3 and TRBJ2-1; 9 bases line up with TRBD2. Germline assignment: CDR1 SGHNT and CDR2 YENEEA. V shed 3 bases and J 6 bases; nucleotides not matched to a gene: 12. The CDR3 consists of 17 residues. The CDR3 reads CASSLELAGGFINEQFF. The CDR3 DNA follows: TGTGCCAGCAGCTTGGAGCTTGCGGGAGGGTTCATCAATGAGCAGTTCTTC.

The chain couples TRBV15 to TRBJ1-4; D is perhaps TRBD1 (6 bases). The V end lost 1 base, the J end lost 0 bases, and 15 bases lay between the germline ends. The CDR3 has 18 residues. CDR1 LNHNV and CDR2 YYDKDF come from the germline V gene (reference sequence). The CDR3 coding sequence is TGTGCCACCAGCAGAGTTGTGGGGACACCGACAACTAATGAAAAACTGTTTTTT. Translation: CATSRVVGTPTTNEKLFF.

The rearrangement joins TRBV11-3 to TRBJ2-7; D remains ambiguous. V shed 5 bases and J shed 8 bases, with 19 bases lying between them. This CDR3 comprises 14 residues. Germline-derived CDR1 and CDR2 are SGHNT and YENEEA. Written as DNA, the CDR3 is TGTGCCAGCAGCCGAACTACAATTCCTGGTCAGCAGTACTTC. As protein: CASSRTTIPGQQYF. The full variable domain, with the rest looked up from reference TRBV11-3 and TRBJ2-7, is EAGVVQSPRYKIIEKKQPVAFWCNPISGHNTLYWYLQNLGQGPELLIRYENEEAVDDSQLPKDRFSAERLKGVDSTLKIQPAELGDSAVYLCASSRTTIPGQQYFGPGTRLTVT.

The table lists this clone with a count of one. The chain employs TRBV15 and TRBJ2-3; 10 bases are shared with TRBD1. Germline values: CDR1 LNHNV, CDR2 YYDKDF (reference sequence). The CDR3 covers 15 residues. J gave up 5 bases and V 2 bases, and 4 bases lay outside the gene matches. This chain's CDR3 is CATSRSDRGIDTQYF. CDR3 DNA: TGTGCCACCAGCAGATCGGACAGGGGGATAGATACGCAGTATTTT.

This clone has a handful of counts. The chain combines TRBV27 with TRBJ1-2; TRBD1 agrees at 10 bases. This CDR3 comprises 18 residues. Trimming cost V 5 bases and J 0 bases; bases outside gene matches: 12. Germline V lookup: CDR1 MNHEY, CDR2 SMNVEV (reference sequence). This CDR3 reads CASSPWTGGTWTNYGYTF. CDR3 sequence (DNA): TGTGCCAGCAGTCCCTGGACAGGGGGGACTTGGACTAACTATGGCTACACCTTC.

The chain uses TRBV6-5 and TRBJ2-2; D unresolved. The V and J ends lost 0 bases and 1 base respectively, with 3 bases between them. This CDR3 has 14 amino acids. Germline CDR1 and CDR2: MNHEY and SVGAGI. The CDR3 sequence: CASSYSWNTGELFF. CDR3 sequence (DNA): TGTGCCAGCAGTTACTCTTGGAACACCGGGGAGCTGTTTTTT.

The genes are TRBV6-5 and TRBJ2-1; D might be TRBD1 or TRBD2, each matching 5 bases. Germline CDR1 reads MNHEY; CDR2 reads SVGAGI. The germline V and J ends were trimmed by 2 bases and 8 bases, with 13 bases remaining between them. The CDR3 loop spans 14 amino acids. The CDR3 reads CASSYRGTRDEQFF. CDR3 nucleotides: TGTGCCAGCAGTTACCGGGGCACAAGAGATGAGCAGTTCTTC.

About this clone: The identical CDR3 is also encoded by other nucleotide sequences in the sample. This chain joins TRBV18 and TRBJ2-5; D gene uncertain. V gave up 3 bases and J gave up 2 bases, with 1 base separating them. CDR1 is KGHSH, CDR2 LQKENI, per germline. This CDR3 comprises 11 residues. CDR3 sequence reads: CASSPQETQYF. DNA for the CDR3: TGTGCCAGCTCACCGCAAGAGACCCAGTACTTC.

The V gene is TRBV28, the J gene TRBJ2-2, with a possible D match to TRBD1 (6 bases). Germline V gives CDR1 MDHEN, CDR2 SYDVKM. V dropped 5 bases and J dropped 6 bases, with 13 bases sitting between them. This CDR3 is 14 amino acids long. CDR3 amino acids: CASSTRQVPGELFF. DNA for the CDR3: TGTGCCAGCAGTACCAGACAGGTCCCCGGGGAGCTGTTTTTT.

The V call is TRBV6-1, the J call TRBJ2-3, with D maybe TRBD1 (6 bases). Germline V gives CDR1 MNHNS, CDR2 SASEGT. V shed 4 bases and J shed 3 bases, with 11 bases lying between them. The CDR3 is 14 amino acids. The CDR3 region is CASSAQGITDTQYF. For the CDR3, the DNA is TGTGCCAGCAGTGCACAGGGTATAACAGATACGCAGTATTTT.

The genes are TRBV19 and TRBJ1-2; D is undetermined. The V gene lost 2 bases and the J gene lost 4 bases, with 11 bases spanning the gap. Germline CDR1 reads LNHDA; CDR2 reads SQIVND (reference sequence). This CDR3 has 14 residues. The DNA for the CDR3 is TGTGCCAGTAGTATATATCGGGGTGGCTATGGCTACACCTTC. Translating it yields CASSIYRGGYGYTF.

The chain joins TRBV7-9 to TRBJ2-3; 11 bases are shared with TRBD2. The V and J ends lost 4 bases and 7 bases, in that order; junction bases with no gene match: 10. Per the germline V gene, CDR1 is SEHNR and CDR2 is FQNEAQ (reference sequence). This CDR3 is built from 16 residues. In nucleotides, the CDR3 is TGTGCCAGCAGCTCCTTAGCGGGAGGGGGGTTTAATACGCAGTATTTT. Protein: CASSSLAGGGFNTQYF.

The V and J genes are TRBV11-2 and TRBJ2-5; 8 bases agree with TRBD1. The J call may be mistaken, given a closer DNA end match to TRBJ2-7. This CDR3 has 16 amino acids. Germline values: CDR1 SGHAT, CDR2 FQNNGV. This chain's CDR3 is CASSLVDRVSSYEQYF. The CDR3 coding sequence is TGTGCCAGCAGCTTAGTGGACAGGGTGAGCTCCTACGAGCAGTACTTC.

The rearrangement uses TRBV2 and TRBJ1-5, with D possibly matching TRBD1 (5 bases). The germline V gene encodes CDR1 SNHLY and CDR2 FYNNEI. V dropped 2 bases and J dropped 7 bases, with 12 bases sitting between them. This CDR3 region has 14 residues. The CDR3 protein is CASSEQGIRQPQHF. The CDR3, as DNA: TGTGCCAGCAGTGAACAGGGAATTCGACAGCCCCAGCATTTT.

This clone came up once. A read error may produce the germline difference seen at one junction end. The rearrangement joins TRBV5-3 to TRBJ2-7; the match to TRBD1 covers 9 bases. TRBV5-3 is flagged as an ORF with uncertain function. The CDR3 has 14 amino acids. The CDR3 nucleotides read TGTGCCAGCAGCTTGTCCGGACAGGGGTACGAGCAGTACTTC. It encodes CASSLSGQGYEQYF.